This TCR beta chain was recorded in a study of MAIT cells during Salmonella Paratyphi A infection (dated by TCRdb to 2017 to 2019). Study-level results and caveats: More expansion or contraction among the top five MAIT clonotypes was shown in diagnosed volunteers than in healthy controls (approximately 0.53 versus 0.13), suggesting infection-driven repertoire reshaping. MAIT TRBV usage was found to be oligoclonal, with TRBV20 and TRBV6 favoured, and appeared to be unchanged by infection. Although the availability of volunteer samples limited sample sizes, the sizes were judged adequate for detecting differences between groups.

Libraries were constructed by 5' RACE. Two rounds of PCR with Phusion High-Fidelity polymerase amplified TCRbeta, with sample-specific barcodes added in the primers. TCRbeta libraries were made through template-switch cDNA synthesis using SMARTScribe reverse transcriptase and a TRBC-specific primer. The barcoded samples were pooled and then prepared using the NEBNext Ultra DNA Library Prep Kit for Illumina. Sequencing of the libraries took place on an Illumina MiSeq using the MiSeq reagent kit v2, 300 cycles. The published analysis was carried out like this. Reads were demultiplexed by barcode with Jemultiplexer and aligned with MiTCR using default parameters. Non-functional sequences were removed with VDJtools, and each clonotype was defined by its amino acid sequence, with frequencies calculated from the assigned sequence reads. In the clonal space homeostasis analysis, clonotypes were grouped by frequency into over-represented (0.05-1), large, medium and small bins. The public reads were reprocessed in TCRdb via fastp at Q25 and MiXCR, keeping in-frame beta chains. For every CDR3 protein sequence, its rows merge into one entry that carries the most common genes and DNA. The V and J calls and clone size are TCRdb's, not the authors'. A total of roughly 460 distinct CDR3 sequences appear in this sample, roughly 36% of them only once. Around 35% of the sample lies in the top ten.

As encoded in the germline V gene, CDR1 is KGHDR while CDR2 is SFDVKD. The trim is 7 bases for V and 2 bases for J, with a gap of 14 bases between the germline ends. The CDR3, from cysteine to phenylalanine, totals 16 residues. Kept here is only the CDR3 DNA, which spans 48 bases and is read in frame from base 1. The time point label of this sample denotes: healthy control second sampling, 21 days after first. MAIT cells were defined as Valpha7.2+ CD161+ T cells and identified and sorted by flow cytometry. Healthy adult controls were laboratory volunteers or leukocyte cones from the national blood and transplant service. For RNA extraction, between roughly 4,500 and 11,000 MAIT cells per sample were sorted directly into RNAqueous-Micro lysis buffer. To control for MAIT repertoire stability, healthy controls who were not challenged were sampled two times, more than 20 days apart. Lymphoprep gradient centrifugation was used to isolate peripheral blood mononuclear cells from both the blood samples and the leukocyte cones. Cell sorting used a BD FACSAria Fusion or BD FACSAria III sorter.

About this clonotype: The antigen this receptor binds is unknown. Base qualities are not at hand, and no much larger clone is one base apart.

The sequenced sample was MAIT cells from PBMCs. The chain is encoded by TRBV24-1 joined to TRBJ2-6, with no confident D gene call. The sequence came from an adult in good health. The CDR3 in this case is CATSITEIPGANVLTF. The DNA reads as follows: TGTGCCACCAGCATAACAGAGATCCCTGGGGCCAACGTCCTGACTTTC.